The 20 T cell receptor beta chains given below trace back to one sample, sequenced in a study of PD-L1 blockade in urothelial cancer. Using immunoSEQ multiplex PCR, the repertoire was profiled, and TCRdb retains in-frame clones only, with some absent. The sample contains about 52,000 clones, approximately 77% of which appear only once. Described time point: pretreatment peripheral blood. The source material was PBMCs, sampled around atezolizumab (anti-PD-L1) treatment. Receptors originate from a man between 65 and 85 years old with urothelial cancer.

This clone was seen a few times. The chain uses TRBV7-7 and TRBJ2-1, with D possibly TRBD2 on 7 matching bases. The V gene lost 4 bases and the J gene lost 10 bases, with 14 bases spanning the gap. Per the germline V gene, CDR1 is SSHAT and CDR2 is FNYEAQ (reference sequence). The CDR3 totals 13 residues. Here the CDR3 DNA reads TGTGCCAGCAGCTCCGTAGGGGGGGGAGAGCAGTTCTTC. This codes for CASSSVGGGEQFF.

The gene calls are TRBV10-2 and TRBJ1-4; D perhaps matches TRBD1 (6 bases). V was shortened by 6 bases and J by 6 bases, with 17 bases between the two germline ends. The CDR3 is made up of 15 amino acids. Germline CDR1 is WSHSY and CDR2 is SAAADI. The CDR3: CASRAGGGEHEKLFF. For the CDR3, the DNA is TGCGCCAGCAGGGCCGGGGGGGGCGAACATGAAAAACTGTTTTTT.

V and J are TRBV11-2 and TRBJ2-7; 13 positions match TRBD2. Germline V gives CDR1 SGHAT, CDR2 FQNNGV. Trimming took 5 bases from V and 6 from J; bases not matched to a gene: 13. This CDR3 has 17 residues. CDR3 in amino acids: CASSGLAGEILYGEQYF. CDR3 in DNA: TGTGCCAGCAGCGGACTAGCGGGAGAAATTCTCTATGGCGAGCAGTACTTC.

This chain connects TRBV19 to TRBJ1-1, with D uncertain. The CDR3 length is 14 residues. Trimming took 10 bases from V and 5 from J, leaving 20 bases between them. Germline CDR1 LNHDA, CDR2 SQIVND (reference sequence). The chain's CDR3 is CATQRVGRGTEAFF. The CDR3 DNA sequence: TGTGCCACTCAAAGGGTAGGGAGAGGGACTGAAGCTTTCTTT.

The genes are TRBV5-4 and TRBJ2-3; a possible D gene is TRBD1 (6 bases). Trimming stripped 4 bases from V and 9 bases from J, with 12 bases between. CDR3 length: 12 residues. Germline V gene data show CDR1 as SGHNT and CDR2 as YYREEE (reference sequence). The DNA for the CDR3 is TGTGCCAGCAGCCCACTACAGGGCACGCAGTATTTT. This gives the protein CASSPLQGTQYF.

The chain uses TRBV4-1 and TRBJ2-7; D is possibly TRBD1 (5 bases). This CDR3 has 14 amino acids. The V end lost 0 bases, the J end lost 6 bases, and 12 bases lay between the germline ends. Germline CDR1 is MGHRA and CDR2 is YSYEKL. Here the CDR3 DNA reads TGCGCCAGCAGCCAAGATGCAGGAAGGGGCGAGCAGTACTTC. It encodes CASSQDAGRGEQYF.

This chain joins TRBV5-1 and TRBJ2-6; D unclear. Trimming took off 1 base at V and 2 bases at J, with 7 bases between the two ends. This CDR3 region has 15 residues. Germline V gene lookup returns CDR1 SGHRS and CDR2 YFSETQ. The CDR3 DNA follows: TGCGCCAGCAGCTTGCAAGGAGCTGGGGCCAACGTCCTGACTTTC. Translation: CASSLQGAGANVLTF.

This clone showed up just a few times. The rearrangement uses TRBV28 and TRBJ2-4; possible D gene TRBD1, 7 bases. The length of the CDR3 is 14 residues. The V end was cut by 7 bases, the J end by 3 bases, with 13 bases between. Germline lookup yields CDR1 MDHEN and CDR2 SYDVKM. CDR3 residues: CASIGQGGKNIQYF. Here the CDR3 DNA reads TGTGCCAGCATTGGTCAGGGGGGCAAAAACATTCAGTACTTC.

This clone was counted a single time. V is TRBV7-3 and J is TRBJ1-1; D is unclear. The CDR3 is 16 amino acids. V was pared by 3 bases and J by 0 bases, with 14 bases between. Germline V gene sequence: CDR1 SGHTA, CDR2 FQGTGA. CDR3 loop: CASSFSARAMNTEAFF. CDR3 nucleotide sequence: TGTGCCAGCAGCTTCTCGGCGAGGGCGATGAACACTGAAGCTTTCTTT.

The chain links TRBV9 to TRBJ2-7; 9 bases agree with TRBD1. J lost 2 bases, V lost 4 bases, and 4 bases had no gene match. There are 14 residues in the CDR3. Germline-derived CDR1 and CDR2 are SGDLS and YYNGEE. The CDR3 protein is CASSPGTGTYEQYF. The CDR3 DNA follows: TGTGCCAGCAGCCCCGGGACAGGGACCTACGAGCAGTACTTC.

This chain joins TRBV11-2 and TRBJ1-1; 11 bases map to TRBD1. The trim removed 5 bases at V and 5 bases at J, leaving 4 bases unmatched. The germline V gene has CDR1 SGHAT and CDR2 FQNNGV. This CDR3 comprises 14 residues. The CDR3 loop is CASSLRDRGTEAFF. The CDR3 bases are TGTGCCAGCAGCCTCCGGGACAGGGGGACTGAAGCTTTCTTT.

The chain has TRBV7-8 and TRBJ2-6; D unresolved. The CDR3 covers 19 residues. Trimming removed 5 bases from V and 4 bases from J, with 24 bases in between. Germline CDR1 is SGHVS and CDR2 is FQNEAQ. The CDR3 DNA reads TGTGCCAGCAGCCCCCTCCAGAGGAGTATACTGTGGGGGGCCAACGTCCTGACTTTC. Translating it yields CASSPLQRSILWGANVLTF.

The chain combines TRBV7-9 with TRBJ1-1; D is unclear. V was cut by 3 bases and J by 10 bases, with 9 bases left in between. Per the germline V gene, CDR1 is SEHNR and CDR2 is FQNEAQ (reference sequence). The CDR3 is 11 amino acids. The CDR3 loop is CASSLGGRAFF. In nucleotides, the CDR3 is TGTGCCAGCAGCTTGGGCGGGAGAGCTTTCTTT.

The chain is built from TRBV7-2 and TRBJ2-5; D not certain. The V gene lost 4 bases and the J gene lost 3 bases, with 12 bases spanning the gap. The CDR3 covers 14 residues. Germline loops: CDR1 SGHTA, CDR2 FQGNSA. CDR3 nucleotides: TGTGCCAGCAGCTCCACGACTGGAGAAGAGACCCAGTACTTC. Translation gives CASSSTTGEETQYF.

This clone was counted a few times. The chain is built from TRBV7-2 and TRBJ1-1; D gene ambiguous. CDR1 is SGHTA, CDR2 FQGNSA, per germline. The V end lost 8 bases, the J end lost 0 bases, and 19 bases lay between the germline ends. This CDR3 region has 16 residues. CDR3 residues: CASRPNPGILNTEAFF. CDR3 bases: TGTGCCAGCCGCCCTAACCCCGGTATACTGAACACTGAAGCTTTCTTT. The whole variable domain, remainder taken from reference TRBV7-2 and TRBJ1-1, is GAGVSQSPSNKVTEKGKDVELRCDPISGHTALYWYRQSLGQGLEFLIYFQGNSAPDKSGLPSDRFSAERTGGSVSTLTIQRTQQEDSAVYLCASRPNPGILNTEAFFGQGTRLTVV.

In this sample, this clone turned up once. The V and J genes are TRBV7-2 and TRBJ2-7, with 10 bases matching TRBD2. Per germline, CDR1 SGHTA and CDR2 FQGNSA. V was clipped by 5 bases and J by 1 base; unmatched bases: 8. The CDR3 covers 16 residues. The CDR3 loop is CASSRGLAARSYEQYF. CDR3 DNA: TGTGCCAGCAGCCGTGGACTAGCGGCCCGATCCTACGAGCAGTACTTC. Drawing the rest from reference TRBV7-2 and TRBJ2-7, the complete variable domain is GAGVSQSPSNKVTEKGKDVELRCDPISGHTALYWYRQSLGQGLEFLIYFQGNSAPDKSGLPSDRFSAERTGGSVSTLTIQRTQQEDSAVYLCASSRGLAARSYEQYFGPGTRLTVT.

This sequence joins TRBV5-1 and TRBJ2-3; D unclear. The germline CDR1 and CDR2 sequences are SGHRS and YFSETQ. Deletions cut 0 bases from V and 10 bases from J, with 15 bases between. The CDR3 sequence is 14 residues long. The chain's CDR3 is CASSLAARGEAQYF. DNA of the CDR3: TGCGCCAGCAGCTTGGCCGCTCGCGGAGAGGCGCAGTATTTT.

Here the CDR3 DNA reads TGTGCCAGCAGCTTAGACAGGGACTATGGCTACACCTTC. Translating gives CASSLDRDYGYTF. The chain couples TRBV7-2 to TRBJ1-2, with D perhaps TRBD1 (6 bases). Germline V gives CDR1 SGHTA, CDR2 FQGNSA. The CDR3 has 13 residues. V lost 1 base to trimming and J lost 3 bases, with 6 bases between them.

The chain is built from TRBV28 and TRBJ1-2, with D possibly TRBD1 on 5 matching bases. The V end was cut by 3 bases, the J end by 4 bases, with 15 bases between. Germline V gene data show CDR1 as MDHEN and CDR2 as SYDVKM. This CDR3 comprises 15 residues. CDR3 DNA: TGTGCCAGCAGTTTGGTGGGGGGTATGAGCTATGGCTACACCTTC. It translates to CASSLVGGMSYGYTF.

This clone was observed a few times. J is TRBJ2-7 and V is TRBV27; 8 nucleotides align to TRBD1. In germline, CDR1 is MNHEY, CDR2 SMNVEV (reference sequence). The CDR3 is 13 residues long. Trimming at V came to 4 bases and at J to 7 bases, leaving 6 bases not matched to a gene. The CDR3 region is CASSWQGAREQYF. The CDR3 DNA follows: TGTGCCAGCAGTTGGCAGGGGGCTAGGGAGCAGTACTTC.